This TCR beta chain originates from a study of neoadjuvant anti-PD-1 for oral cavity cancer. Study at large: Nivolumab at 3 mg/kg was mostly given biweekly, three to four doses, pre-surgery. General study results and limits: Higher pretreatment Treg/Th17 ratios tracked higher pretreatment blood clonality. PBMC Gini-index clonality exceeded responders' in non-responders post-nivolumab.

Sequencing was performed with immunoSEQ multiplex PCR; in TCRdb, only in-frame clones are kept and a portion is missing. The sample has 60,000 to 80,000 clones, more than 65% seen once; the top ten hold 2.5% to 3%. Cohort: HPV-negative, locally advanced oral cavity squamous cell carcinoma patients. Concerning this clone itself: Antigen unknown.

With 3 bases removed from V and 5 bases from J, the gap between germline ends came to 10 bases. From germline, CDR1 is SGHRS and CDR2 YFSETQ. CDR3 length: 13 amino acids. The gene calls are TRBV5-1 and TRBJ2-3; D might be TRBD1 (5 bases). The clonotype comes from a person aged 35 to 85 with oral cavity squamous cell carcinoma. The sample here was PBMCs, taken before nivolumab (anti-PD-1) treatment. DNA of the CDR3: TGCGCCAGCAGCTCAGAAGGGGTAGATACGCAGTATTTT. Protein product: CASSSEGVDTQYF. The whole variable domain, filled in from reference TRBV5-1 and TRBJ2-3, reads KAGVTQTPRYLIKTRGQQVTLSCSPISGHRSVSWYQQTPGQGLQFLFEYFSETQRNKGNFPGRFSGRQFSNSRSEMNVSTLELGDSALYLCASSSEGVDTQYFGPGTRLTVL.